There are many counts of the clone carrying this TCR beta chain. What it binds is unknown. The time point here: persistent/refractory GD, antithyroid drugs over 5 years with positive TRAb. There was RNA extracted from PBMCs, and the TCR library was made from it. Deletions cut 2 bases from V and 13 bases from J, with 20 bases between. CDR1 and CDR2 (germline): MNHNS, SASEGT. This CDR3 spans 14 amino acids. Both iRepertoire HTBI primers and Arm-PCR of CDR3 regions were used to build the TCR beta libraries. In TCRdb, the multiplex PCR reads were re-called with MiXCR into one record per CDR3 protein. The sample comprises roughly 400,000 distinct CDR3 sequences, about a fifth of which are singletons, and about a fifth rests with the top ten. The entry originates in a study of regulatory T cells in long-lasting Graves disease. Broader study findings: Sample size was small, which may have lowered accuracy. The TCR repertoire of persistent Graves' patients was less diverse than that of newly diagnosed ones. Favoring TRBV28, TRBJ1-2 and TRBJ2-5 was a feature seen in persistent disease.

This chain joins TRBV6-1 and TRBJ2-5; D ambiguous. Source: peripheral blood mononuclear cells (PBMCs), taken when the disease was refractory, from a patient treated with antithyroid drugs. This receptor was obtained from a female donor with Graves disease. CDR3 amino acids: CASSESLGWIGMYF. In nucleotides, the CDR3 is TGTGCCAGCAGTGAATCCTTAGGGTGGATCGGAATGTACTTC.